This TCR beta chain was recovered during a study of T cell responses to AZD1222 COVID-19 vaccine. Background on the study: Samples with a second dose at about 4 or about 12 weeks were pooled together.

A remark on this clone: Its antigen remains unknown.

TCRdb's copy holds only in-frame clones and misses some; the assay was immunoSEQ multiplex PCR. The sample shows about 190,000 clones, roughly 90% of them seen only once. Study-level results: Clonal diversity was possibly underestimated, and white British individuals and females predominated among donors. Reports say nearly half of spike-specific TCRs go after unmutated variant regions.

This TCR was recovered from an adult in good health. The sample here was peripheral blood, taken on day 0 of AZD1222 vaccination.

The CDR3 DNA sequence: TGTGCCAGCAGCCAAGGGGCCTCGATAGATTACGAGCAGTACTTC. Its translation is CASSQGASIDYEQYF. This chain links TRBV4-2 with TRBJ2-7; no firm D call. The germline V gene has CDR1 LGHNA and CDR2 YNFKEQ. V shed 1 base and J shed 4 bases, with 14 bases lying between them. The CDR3 covers 15 residues.